The TCR beta chain described here comes from a study of blood T cell repertoires in COVID-19. The protocol was immunoSEQ multiplex PCR, while the TCRdb copy is restricted to in-frame clones and leaves out a portion. The repertoire holds about 280,000 clones, with around 83% as singletons. This CDR3 has 13 amino acids. Trimming took 1 base from V and 7 from J, leaving 8 bases between them. The rearrangement links TRBV12-3 or TRBV12-4 to TRBJ1-5; D is undetermined. The sample taken for sequencing was PBMCs or T cells enriched from blood (not recorded which). This receptor was identified in a man aged 35 to 55 who had been exposed to COVID-19. CDR3 in amino acids: CASSLVSRQPQHF. In DNA form, the CDR3 reads TGTGCCAGCAGTTTAGTCAGTCGACAGCCCCAGCATTTT.